This TCR beta chain was retrieved from a study of a mutant IDH1 vaccine in newly diagnosed glioma. Across the study: Vaccine administration was initiated 4-6 weeks following radiotherapy alone, or with temozolomide cycles.

For this clone: The antigen is undetermined.

Measured with immunoSEQ multiplex PCR; TCRdb has only the in-frame clones, and not every one. This table holds approximately 50,000 clones, around 89% found once. Trimming left V 3 bases short and J 3 bases short, with 12 bases between. The CDR3 spans 15 residues. Germline CDR1 reads SGDLS; CDR2 reads YYNGEE. The time point was: week 35, safety follow-up. Topical imiquimod accompanied each vaccine dose, which consisted of 300 ug of mutant IDH1 20-mer peptide. Sample: PBMCs, taken from a glioma patient whose treatment included an IDH1 peptide vaccine. This TCR was recovered from a woman aged 40 to 50 with glioma. The chain combines TRBV9 with TRBJ1-4; TRBD1 is a possible D gene (6 bases). The DNA of the CDR3 is TGTGCCAGCAGCGCACCAGGGGCGCCTAATGAAAAACTGTTTTTT. Translating gives CASSAPGAPNEKLFF.